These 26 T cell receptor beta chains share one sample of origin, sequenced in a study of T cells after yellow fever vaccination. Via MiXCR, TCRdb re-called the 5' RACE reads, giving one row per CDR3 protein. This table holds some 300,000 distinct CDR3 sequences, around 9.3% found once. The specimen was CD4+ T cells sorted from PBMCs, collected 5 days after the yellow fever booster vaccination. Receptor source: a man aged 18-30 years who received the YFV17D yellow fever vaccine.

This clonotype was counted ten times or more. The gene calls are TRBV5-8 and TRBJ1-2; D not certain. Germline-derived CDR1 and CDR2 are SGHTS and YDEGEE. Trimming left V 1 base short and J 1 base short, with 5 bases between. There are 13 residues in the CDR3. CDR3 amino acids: CASSLLVNYGYTF. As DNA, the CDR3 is TGTGCCAGCAGCTTGTTAGTTAACTATGGCTACACCTTC.

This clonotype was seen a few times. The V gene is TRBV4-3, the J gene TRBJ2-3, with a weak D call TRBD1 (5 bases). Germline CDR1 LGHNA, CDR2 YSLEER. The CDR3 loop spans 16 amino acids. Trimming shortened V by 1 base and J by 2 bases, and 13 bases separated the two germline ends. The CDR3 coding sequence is TGCGCCAGCAGCCAAGGTCCGACAGTGAACACAGATACGCAGTATTTT. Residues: CASSQGPTVNTDTQYF.

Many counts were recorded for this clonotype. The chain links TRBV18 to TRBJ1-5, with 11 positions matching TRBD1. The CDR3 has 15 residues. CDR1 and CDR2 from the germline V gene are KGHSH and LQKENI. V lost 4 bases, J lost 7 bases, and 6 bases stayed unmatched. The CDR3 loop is CASSLDRGHQQPQHF. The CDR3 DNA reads TGTGCCAGCTCACTGGACAGGGGGCATCAACAGCCCCAGCATTTT.

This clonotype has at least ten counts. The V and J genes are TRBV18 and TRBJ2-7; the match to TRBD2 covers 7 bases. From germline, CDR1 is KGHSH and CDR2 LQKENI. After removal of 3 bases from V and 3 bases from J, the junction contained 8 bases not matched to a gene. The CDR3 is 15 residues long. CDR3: CASSPPGGGRYEQYF. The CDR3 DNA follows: TGTGCCAGCTCACCGCCCGGCGGGGGTCGCTACGAGCAGTACTTC.

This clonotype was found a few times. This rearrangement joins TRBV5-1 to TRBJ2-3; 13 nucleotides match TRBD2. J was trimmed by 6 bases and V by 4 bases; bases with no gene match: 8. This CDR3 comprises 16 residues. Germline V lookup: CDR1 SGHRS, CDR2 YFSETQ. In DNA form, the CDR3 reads TGCGCCAGCAGCGCCCTACTAGCGGGGGGGACGGATACGCAGTATTTT. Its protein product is CASSALLAGGTDTQYF. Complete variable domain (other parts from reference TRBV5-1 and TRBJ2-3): KAGVTQTPRYLIKTRGQQVTLSCSPISGHRSVSWYQQTPGQGLQFLFEYFSETQRNKGNFPGRFSGRQFSNSRSEMNVSTLELGDSALYLCASSALLAGGTDTQYFGPGTRLTVL.

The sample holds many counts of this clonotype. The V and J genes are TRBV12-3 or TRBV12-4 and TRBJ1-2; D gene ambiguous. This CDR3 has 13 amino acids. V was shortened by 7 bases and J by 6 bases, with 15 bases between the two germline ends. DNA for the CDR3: TGTGCCAGCAAGGAAGCCAATATGAATGGCTACACCTTC. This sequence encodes CASKEANMNGYTF.

CDR3 residues: CASRGGPAQYF. CDR3 sequence (DNA): TGTGCCAGCAGGGGGGGGCCCGCGCAGTATTTT. This sequence joins TRBV7-2 and TRBJ2-3; possible D gene TRBD2, 7 bases. V was shortened by 6 bases and J by 10 bases, with 11 bases between the two germline ends. Germline V gene data show CDR1 as SGHTA and CDR2 as FQGNSA. This CDR3 has 11 amino acids.

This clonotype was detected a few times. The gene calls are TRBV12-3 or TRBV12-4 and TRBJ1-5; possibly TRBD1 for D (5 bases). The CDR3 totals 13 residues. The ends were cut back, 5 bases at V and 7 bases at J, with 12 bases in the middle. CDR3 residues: CASSIGEGQPQHF. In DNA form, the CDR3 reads TGTGCCAGCAGTATTGGGGAGGGGCAGCCCCAGCATTTT.

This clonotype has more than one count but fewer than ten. CDR3 in DNA: TGTGCCAGCAGCGGTAGGGGTTTTAGCTCCTACGAGCAGTACTTC. Translating gives CASSGRGFSSYEQYF. The chain employs TRBV7-9 and TRBJ2-7; possible D gene TRBD1, 5 bases. Germline V lookup: CDR1 SEHNR, CDR2 FQNEAQ (reference sequence). CDR3 length equals 15 residues. Deletions cut 5 bases from V and 0 bases from J, with 14 bases between.

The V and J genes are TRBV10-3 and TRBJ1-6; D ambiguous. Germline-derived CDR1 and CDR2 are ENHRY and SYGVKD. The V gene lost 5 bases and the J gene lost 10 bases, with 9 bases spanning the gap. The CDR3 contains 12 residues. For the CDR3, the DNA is TGTGCCATCAGTAGGGTTGGGTCACCCCTCCACTTT. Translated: CAISRVGSPLHF.

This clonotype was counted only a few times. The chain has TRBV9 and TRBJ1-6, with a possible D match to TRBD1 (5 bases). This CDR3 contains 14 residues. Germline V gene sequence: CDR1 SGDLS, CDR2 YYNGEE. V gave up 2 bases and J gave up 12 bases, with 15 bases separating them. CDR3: CASSVDPLGGPLHF. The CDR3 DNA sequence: TGTGCCAGCAGCGTGGATCCTTTGGGGGGACCCCTCCACTTT.

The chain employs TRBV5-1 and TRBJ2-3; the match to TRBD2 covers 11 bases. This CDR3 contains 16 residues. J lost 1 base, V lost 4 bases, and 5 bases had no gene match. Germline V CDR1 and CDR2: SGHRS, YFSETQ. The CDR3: CASSVPTSGGTDTQYF. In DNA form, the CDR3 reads TGCGCCAGCAGCGTCCCGACTAGCGGGGGCACAGATACGCAGTATTTT.

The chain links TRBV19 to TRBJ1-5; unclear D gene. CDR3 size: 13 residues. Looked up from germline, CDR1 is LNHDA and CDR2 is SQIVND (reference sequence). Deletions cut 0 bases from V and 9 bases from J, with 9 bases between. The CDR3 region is CASSIDSWVPQHF. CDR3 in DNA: TGTGCCAGTAGTATAGATTCATGGGTGCCCCAGCATTTT.

CDR3 protein: CAITSGQITGELFF. The CDR3 DNA sequence: TGTGCCATCACTTCGGGACAGATCACCGGGGAGCTGTTTTTT. This chain joins TRBV10-3 and TRBJ2-2, with 7 bases aligning to TRBD1. The CDR3 has 14 residues. Germline loops: CDR1 ENHRY, CDR2 SYGVKD. V was pared by 7 bases and J by 4 bases, with 6 bases of the junction left unmatched.

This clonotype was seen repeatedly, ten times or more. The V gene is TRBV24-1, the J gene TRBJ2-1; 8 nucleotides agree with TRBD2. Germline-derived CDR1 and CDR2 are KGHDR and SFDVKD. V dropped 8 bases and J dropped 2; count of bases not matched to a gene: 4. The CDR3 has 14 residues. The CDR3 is CATKGSGAYNEQFF. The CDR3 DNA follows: TGTGCCACCAAGGGTAGCGGGGCCTACAATGAGCAGTTCTTC.

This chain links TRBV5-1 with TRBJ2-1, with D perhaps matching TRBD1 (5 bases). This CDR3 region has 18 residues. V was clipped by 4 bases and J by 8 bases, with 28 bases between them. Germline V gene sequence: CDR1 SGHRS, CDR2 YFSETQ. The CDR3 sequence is CASSKLPQGPQGLDEQFF. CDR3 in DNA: TGCGCCAGCAGCAAATTACCTCAGGGTCCCCAAGGGTTGGATGAGCAGTTCTTC.

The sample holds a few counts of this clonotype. CDR3 bases: TGCGCCAGCAGCTCGGTCCCGGGACTAGCGGGGGGTTACAATGAGCAGTTCTTC. Translation: CASSSVPGLAGGYNEQFF. The genes are TRBV5-1 and TRBJ2-1; the match to TRBD2 covers 15 bases. V gave up 3 bases and J gave up 4 bases; unmatched junction bases: 8. Looked up from germline, CDR1 is SGHRS and CDR2 is YFSETQ. This CDR3 spans 18 amino acids.

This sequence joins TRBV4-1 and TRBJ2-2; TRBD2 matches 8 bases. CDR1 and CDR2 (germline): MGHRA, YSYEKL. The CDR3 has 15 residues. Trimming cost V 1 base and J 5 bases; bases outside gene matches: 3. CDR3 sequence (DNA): TGCGCCAGCAGCCAAGGGGTAGCGGGGACCGGGGAGCTGTTTTTT. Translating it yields CASSQGVAGTGELFF.

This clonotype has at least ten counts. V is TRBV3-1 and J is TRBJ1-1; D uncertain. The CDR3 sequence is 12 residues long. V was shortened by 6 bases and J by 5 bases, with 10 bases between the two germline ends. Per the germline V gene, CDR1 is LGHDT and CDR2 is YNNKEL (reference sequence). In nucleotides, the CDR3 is TGTGCCAGCAGTCTGACACCTACTGAAGCTTTCTTT. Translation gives CASSLTPTEAFF.

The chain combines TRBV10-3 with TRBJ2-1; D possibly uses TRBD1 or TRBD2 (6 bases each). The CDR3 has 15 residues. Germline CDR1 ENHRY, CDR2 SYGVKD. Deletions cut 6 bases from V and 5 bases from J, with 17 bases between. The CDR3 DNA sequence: TGTGCCATCAGCGGGGGAGACAGGATAGACAATGAGCAGTTCTTC. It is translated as CAISGGDRIDNEQFF.

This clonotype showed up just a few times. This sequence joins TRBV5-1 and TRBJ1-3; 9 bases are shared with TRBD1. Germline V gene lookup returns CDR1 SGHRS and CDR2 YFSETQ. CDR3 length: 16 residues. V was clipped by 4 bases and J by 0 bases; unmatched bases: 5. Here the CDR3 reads CASSGTGTSSGNTIYF. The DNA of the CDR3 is TGCGCCAGCAGCGGGACAGGGACTAGCTCTGGAAACACCATATATTTT.

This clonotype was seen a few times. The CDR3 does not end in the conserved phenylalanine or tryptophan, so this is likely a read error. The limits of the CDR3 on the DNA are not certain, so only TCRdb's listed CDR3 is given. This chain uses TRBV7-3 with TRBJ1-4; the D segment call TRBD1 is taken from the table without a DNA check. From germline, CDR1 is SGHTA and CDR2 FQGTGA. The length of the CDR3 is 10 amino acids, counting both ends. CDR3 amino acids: CASTGRDRVL.

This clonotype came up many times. The CDR3 DNA is TGCAGTGCTAGATCGGGGGGCAACAATGAGCAGTTCTTC. Its protein product is CSARSGGNNEQFF. The rearrangement uses TRBV20-1 and TRBJ2-1; the D gene is possibly TRBD2 (7 bases). CDR1 and CDR2 from the germline V gene are DFQATT and SNEGSKA (reference sequence). This CDR3 is 13 amino acids long. Between the trimmed V and J ends, which lost 2 bases and 5 bases, there was a span of 10 bases.

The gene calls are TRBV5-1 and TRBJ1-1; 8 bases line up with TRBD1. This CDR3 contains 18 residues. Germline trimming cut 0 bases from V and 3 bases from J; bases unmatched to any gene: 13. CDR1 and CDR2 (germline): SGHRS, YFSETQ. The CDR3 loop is CASSLVGVDREYDTEAFF. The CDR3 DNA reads TGCGCCAGCAGCTTGGTGGGGGTGGACAGGGAATACGACACTGAAGCTTTCTTT. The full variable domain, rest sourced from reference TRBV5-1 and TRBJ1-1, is KAGVTQTPRYLIKTRGQQVTLSCSPISGHRSVSWYQQTPGQGLQFLFEYFSETQRNKGNFPGRFSGRQFSNSRSEMNVSTLELGDSALYLCASSLVGVDREYDTEAFFGQGTRLTVV.

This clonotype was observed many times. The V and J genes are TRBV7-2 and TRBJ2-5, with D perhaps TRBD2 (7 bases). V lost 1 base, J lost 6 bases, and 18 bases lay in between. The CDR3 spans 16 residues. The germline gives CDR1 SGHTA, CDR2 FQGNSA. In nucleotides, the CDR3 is TGTGCCAGCAGCTTAGATTGGGGGGGGCGCTCAAAGACCCAGTACTTC. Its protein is CASSLDWGGRSKTQYF.

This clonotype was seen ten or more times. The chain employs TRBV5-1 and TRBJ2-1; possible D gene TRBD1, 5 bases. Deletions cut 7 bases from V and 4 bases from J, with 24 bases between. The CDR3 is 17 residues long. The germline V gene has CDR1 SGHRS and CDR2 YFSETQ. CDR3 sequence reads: CASSLGQGSSSYNEQFF. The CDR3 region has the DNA TGCGCCAGCTCCTTGGGCCAGGGTTCGAGTTCGTACAATGAGCAGTTCTTC.